The subject of this entry is one T cell receptor beta chain. Its antigen is not identified. With 5 bases removed from V and 0 bases from J, the gap between germline ends came to 14 bases. Germline V gives CDR1 MNHEY, CDR2 SMNVEV (reference sequence). The CDR3 consists of 15 residues. Donors were drawn from the approximately 130-subject validation cohort, separate from the approximately 700-subject first cohort. This sample stems from a study of cytomegalovirus exposure and HLA in healthy donors. Across the study: The same platform used for the 500 to 850 first-cohort repertoires was also used for the 130 or so validation repertoires, as a later analysis reported.

Repertoires were generated with immunoSEQ multiplex PCR, while TCRdb's copy carries only in-frame clones and drops some. The sample records about 56,000 clones, 93% being singletons. General observations from the study: Most TCRs appeared rarely, but some public TCRs recurred in many donors. Researchers catalogued some 160 TCR beta chains as cytomegalovirus-associated.

The V gene is TRBV27, the J gene TRBJ2-7, with D uncertain. This receptor was taken from a woman under 30 in good health and CMV-seronegative. What was sequenced was PBMCs. The CDR3 DNA reads as TGTGCCAGCAGTCGAGGTTTGTCAAGCTCCTACGAGCAGTACTTC. Amino acids: CASSRGLSSSYEQYF.